A selection of T cell receptor beta chains follows, all from one sample in a study of CD8+ T cells in alopecia areata. The data were produced by immunoSEQ multiplex PCR, yet TCRdb's version contains in-frame clones alone and is incomplete. The data contain over 200,000 clones, roughly 57% of them singletons. The input for sequencing was CD4+ T cells sorted from blood, taken at week 0. The source of these receptors is a human donor with alopecia areata. The CDR3 runs from the conserved cysteine through the conserved F or W. Fields, in order: CDR3 protein, CDR3 DNA, clone size, J gene, D gene, V gene. The D gene is left open where the match is weak. Some rows mark clone size as missing; the rest say once, few, many or name a class of expanded clone.

CDR3: CASTSGTGKYEQYF
DNA: TGTGCCAGCACCTCCGGGACAGGGAAATACGAGCAGTACTTC
size: -
J: TRBJ2-7
D: TRBD1
V: TRBV6-5

CDR3: CASSPAWPYEQYF
DNA: TGTGCCAGCAGCCCTGCCTGGCCCTACGAGCAGTACTTC
size: few
J: TRBJ2-7
D: -
V: TRBV25-1

CDR3: CASRTRTGAEAFF
DNA: TGTGCCAGCAGGACAAGAACGGGGGCTGAAGCTTTCTTT
size: -
J: TRBJ1-1
D: -
V: TRBV4-2

CDR3: CASIPTGGGGYTF
DNA: TGTGCCAGCATCCCCACAGGGGGCGGTGGCTACACCTTC
size: -
J: TRBJ1-2
D: TRBD1
V: TRBV6-5

CDR3: CASSSGLAGYSYEQYF
DNA: TGTGCCAGCAGCTCTGGACTAGCGGGGTATTCCTACGAGCAGTACTTC
size: few
J: TRBJ2-7
D: TRBD2
V: TRBV7-6

CDR3: CAWQRGLLNTEAFF
DNA: TGTGCCTGGCAGAGGGGATTGCTGAACACTGAAGCTTTCTTT
size: -
J: TRBJ1-1
D: -
V: TRBV30

CDR3: CASSLTPGTGSVGADQPQHF
DNA: TGCGCCAGCAGCCTTACCCCCGGGACAGGGAGTGTCGGGGCTGATCAGCCCCAGCATTTT
size: once
J: TRBJ1-5
D: TRBD1
V: TRBV23-1

CDR3: CASSLFGGAHEQYF
DNA: TGCGCCAGCAGCTTGTTCGGGGGTGCCCACGAGCAGTACTTC
size: -
J: TRBJ2-7
D: -
V: TRBV5-1

CDR3: CASSLITDTQYF
DNA: TGTGCTAGCAGCTTAATTACAGATACGCAGTATTTT
size: -
J: TRBJ2-3
D: -
V: TRBV7-7

CDR3: CAWSVAGVCVF
DNA: TGTGCCTGGAGTGTAGCGGGAGTGTGCGTCTTC
size: once
J: TRBJ2-1
D: TRBD2
V: TRBV30

CDR3: CASSTDRGQETQYF
DNA: TGTGCCAGCAGTACCGACAGGGGCCAAGAGACCCAGTACTTC
size: few
J: TRBJ2-5
D: TRBD1
V: TRBV6-5

CDR3: CASSDTTVQETQYF
DNA: TGTGCCAGCAGTGACACTACAGTCCAAGAGACCCAGTACTTC
size: -
J: TRBJ2-5
D: -
V: TRBV25-1

CDR3: CASSASTDTQYF
DNA: TGTGCCAGCAGCGCTTCCACAGATACGCAGTATTTT
size: -
J: TRBJ2-3
D: -
V: TRBV9

CDR3: CASSDWGGETQYF
DNA: TGTGCCAGCAGCGACTGGGGAGGGGAGACCCAGTACTTC
size: once
J: TRBJ2-5
D: TRBD2
V: TRBV9

CDR3: CASSPSAGVGYEQYF
DNA: TGCGCCAGCAGCCCGTCCGCGGGGGTAGGGTACGAGCAGTACTTC
size: -
J: TRBJ2-7
D: TRBD2
V: TRBV4-1

CDR3: CASSEMWGSNQPQHF
DNA: TGTGCCAGCAGTGAAATGTGGGGTTCCAATCAGCCCCAGCATTTT
size: -
J: TRBJ1-5
D: -
V: TRBV2

CDR3: CASSLAQVGTGYTF
DNA: TGTGCCAGCAGCTTGGCCCAGGTTGGGACTGGCTACACCTTC
size: -
J: TRBJ1-2
D: -
V: TRBV5-6

CDR3: CSVEDLELAGDNEQFF
DNA: TGCAGCGTTGAAGATCTCGAACTAGCGGGAGACAATGAGCAGTTCTTC
size: few
J: TRBJ2-1
D: TRBD2
V: TRBV29-1

CDR3: CASSRDGSYEQYF
DNA: TGTGCCAGCAGTCGGGACGGATCCTACGAGCAGTACTTC
size: -
J: TRBJ2-7
D: -
V: TRBV6-5

CDR3: CASSSGGTNQETQYF
DNA: TGCGCCAGCAGCTCGGGGGGGACGAACCAAGAGACCCAGTACTTC
size: -
J: TRBJ2-5
D: TRBD2
V: TRBV5-1

CDR3: CAFRDSNNEKLFF
DNA: TGTGCCTTCCGGGACAGCAATAATGAAAAACTGTTTTTT
size: few
J: TRBJ1-4
D: TRBD1
V: TRBV30

CDR3: CASVREYQETQYF
DNA: TGTGCCAGCGTCCGGGAGTACCAAGAGACCCAGTACTTC
size: -
J: TRBJ2-5
D: -
V: TRBV6-6

CDR3: CASKPAGAVYEQYF
DNA: TGTGCCAGTAAGCCAGCGGGAGCGGTGTACGAGCAGTACTTC
size: few
J: TRBJ2-7
D: TRBD2
V: TRBV19

CDR3: CASSHGTWNTEAFF
DNA: TGCGCCAGCAGCCACGGGACATGGAACACTGAAGCTTTCTTT
size: -
J: TRBJ1-1
D: -
V: TRBV5-1

CDR3: CAWRDRGLLYNEQFF
DNA: TGTGCCTGGAGGGATCGGGGACTTCTCTACAATGAGCAGTTCTTC
size: -
J: TRBJ2-1
D: -
V: TRBV30

CDR3: CASSELLGLYNEQFF
DNA: TGTGCCAGCAGCGAGTTATTAGGCCTCTACAATGAGCAGTTCTTC
size: -
J: TRBJ2-1
D: -
V: TRBV7-8

CDR3: CASSLEGLVTDTQYF
DNA: TGTGCCAGCAGCTTAGAGGGACTAGTTACAGATACGCAGTATTTT
size: -
J: TRBJ2-3
D: TRBD2
V: TRBV7-9